This entry lists 20 T cell receptor beta chains sequenced from one sample in a study of technical replicates of blood from a handful of donors. Clones were read by immunoSEQ multiplex PCR, and TCRdb kept only the in-frame ones, dropping some. Here the sample spans more than 50,000 clones, more than 75% being singletons. Sequencing used PBMCs. The receptors stem from a human donor in good health. Some clones in this sample may be carry-over from other donors' samples.

This chain connects TRBV4-3 to TRBJ1-6, with 7 bases aligning to TRBD1. The CDR3 runs to 15 residues. Germline V gives CDR1 LGHNA, CDR2 YSLEER. V lost 2 bases, J lost 10 bases, and 8 bases stayed unmatched. CDR3 coding DNA: TGCGCCAGCAGCCAACGACAGGGTGAATGGTCACCCCTCCACTTT. Protein: CASSQRQGEWSPLHF.

V usage is TRBV4-2 and J usage is TRBJ2-4, with D possibly TRBD2 on 6 matching bases. Germline V lookup: CDR1 LGHNA, CDR2 YNFKEQ. The V end lost 3 bases, the J end lost 1 base, and 13 bases lay between the germline ends. This CDR3 is 16 amino acids long. CDR3 DNA: TGTGCCAGCAGCCAGGACACTCGGGGGGCCAAAAACATTCAGTACTTC. This gives the protein CASSQDTRGAKNIQYF.

The V call is TRBV19, the J call TRBJ1-3; the match to TRBD1 covers 7 bases. Germline V gene sequence: CDR1 LNHDA, CDR2 SQIVND (reference sequence). Losses at the gene ends were 8 bases for V and 2 bases for J; bases not matched to a gene: 3. The length of the CDR3 is 13 residues. The CDR3 loop reads CASGGTAGNTIYF. CDR3 coding DNA: TGTGCCAGTGGTGGGACAGCTGGAAACACCATATATTTT.

The chain combines TRBV9 with TRBJ2-1; D is uncertain. Trimming removed 1 base at V and 5 bases at J, with 7 bases between. There are 13 residues in the CDR3. CDR1 and CDR2 from the germline V gene are SGDLS and YYNGEE. The DNA for the CDR3 is TGTGCCAGCAGCGTACCCCCTGACAATGAGCAGTTCTTC. Translation: CASSVPPDNEQFF.

The V call is TRBV11-3, the J call TRBJ2-2; 7 nucleotides line up with TRBD2. Germline loops: CDR1 SGHNT, CDR2 YENEEA. The CDR3 length is 15 residues. The junction had 11 bases not matched to a gene; V was cut back by 5 bases and J by 8 bases. This CDR3 reads CASSLGAGRSGELFF. CDR3 nucleotides: TGTGCCAGCAGCCTAGGTGCCGGGAGGTCTGGGGAGCTGTTTTTT.

The chain links TRBV11-2 to TRBJ2-7, with D unresolved. The V gene lost 1 base and the J gene lost 3 bases, with 7 bases spanning the gap. This CDR3 is built from 13 residues. The germline gives CDR1 SGHAT, CDR2 FQNNGV. The CDR3 loop is CASSLGQIYEQYF. The CDR3 DNA reads as TGTGCCAGCAGCTTAGGTCAGATCTACGAGCAGTACTTC.

For this clone: Other DNA sequences in the sample encode the same CDR3. This sequence joins TRBV14 and TRBJ1-1, with D unresolved. Trimming stripped 0 bases from V and 7 bases from J, with 6 bases between. Germline V CDR1 and CDR2: SGHDN, FVKESK. CDR3 length: 12 amino acids. The CDR3 coding sequence is TGTGCCAGCAGCCAAGATGCGGGTGAAGCTTTCTTT. It specifies CASSQDAGEAFF.

The rearrangement links TRBV30 to TRBJ1-6; 9 bases align to TRBD1. V lost 3 bases, J lost 9 bases, and 6 bases stayed unmatched. CDR3 length: 14 residues. Germline CDR1 is GTSNPN and CDR2 is SVGIG (reference sequence). The CDR3 bases are TGTGCCTGGAGAGATCGACAGGGGGGTTCACCCCTCCACTTT. It translates to CAWRDRQGGSPLHF.

The chain has TRBV5-6 and TRBJ2-7, with 8 bases identical to TRBD2. J gave up 5 bases and V 0 bases, and 13 bases lay outside the gene matches. CDR3 length equals 17 residues. CDR1 and CDR2 (germline): SGHDT, YYEEEE. CDR3 nucleotide sequence: TGTGCCAGCAGCTTGGCCGGGCGGGGGGCCTCCTTGCACGAGCAGTACTTC. Its translation: CASSLAGRGASLHEQYF. Looking up the rest from reference TRBV5-6 and TRBJ2-7 gives the full variable domain: DAGVTQSPTHLIKTRGQQVTLRCSPKSGHDTVSWYQQALGQGPQFIFQYYEEEERQRGNFPDRFSGHQFPNYSSELNVNALLLGDSALYLCASSLAGRGASLHEQYFGPGTRLTVT.

The chain couples TRBV30 to TRBJ1-6; 8 bases fit TRBD1. Germline lookup yields CDR1 GTSNPN and CDR2 SVGIG (reference sequence). The CDR3 is 14 amino acids. The V and J ends lost 3 bases and 10 bases, in that order; junction bases with no gene match: 8. CDR3 protein: CAWSGRTGRSPLHF. CDR3 nucleotide sequence: TGTGCCTGGAGCGGAAGGACAGGGCGGTCACCCCTCCACTTT.

CDR3 residues: CASSLEGSSGNTIYF. CDR3 nucleotide sequence: TGCGCCAGCAGCTTGGAAGGGAGCTCTGGAAACACCATATATTTT. The chain joins TRBV5-1 to TRBJ1-3; D is ambiguous. The V end lost 0 bases, the J end lost 0 bases, and 7 bases lay between the germline ends. CDR3 length: 15 residues. CDR1 and CDR2 from the germline V gene are SGHRS and YFSETQ.

The rearrangement uses TRBV7-3 and TRBJ2-1; TRBD2 matches at 13 bases. The CDR3 length is 15 residues. V lost 6 bases and J lost 7; bases outside the gene matches: 6. Germline V lookup: CDR1 SGHTA, CDR2 FQGTGA. The CDR3 region is CASRLGTSGANEQFF. CDR3 DNA sequence: TGTGCCAGCAGACTCGGGACTAGCGGGGCGAATGAGCAGTTCTTC.

The J gene is TRBJ2-7, the V gene TRBV7-7; D may be TRBD2 (6 bases). V was pared by 5 bases and J by 4 bases, with 18 bases between. The germline V gene encodes CDR1 SSHAT and CDR2 FNYEAQ (reference sequence). CDR3 size: 15 residues. The CDR3 protein is CASSPAPGEWYEQYF. CDR3 nucleotide sequence: TGTGCCAGCAGCCCCGCCCCGGGAGAATGGTACGAGCAGTACTTC.

The chain recombines TRBV11-2 with TRBJ1-3; D is uncertain. V dropped 5 bases and J dropped 4 bases, with 15 bases sitting between them. The CDR3 loop spans 15 amino acids. Germline V lookup: CDR1 SGHAT, CDR2 FQNNGV. CDR3 protein: CASSTSTNLGNTIYF. CDR3 nucleotides: TGTGCCAGCAGCACATCGACTAATCTCGGAAACACCATATATTTT.

This sequence joins TRBV7-2 and TRBJ2-7, with 10 bases identical to TRBD1. The trim removed 1 base at V and 4 bases at J, leaving 4 bases unmatched. Germline CDR1 and CDR2: SGHTA and FQGNSA. CDR3 size: 15 residues. The DNA for the CDR3 is TGTGCCAGCAGCTTAGAAAGACAGGGGGCATACGAGCAGTACTTC. It specifies CASSLERQGAYEQYF.

The chain links TRBV18 to TRBJ1-6; perhaps TRBD1 as D (6 bases). The CDR3 sequence is 14 residues long. V was trimmed by 1 base and J by 7 bases, leaving 8 bases between them. Germline V gene lookup returns CDR1 KGHSH and CDR2 LQKENI. The CDR3 nucleotides read TGTGCCAGCTCACCACTCGGACAGAATTCACCCCTCCACTTT. Its translation is CASSPLGQNSPLHF. Full variable domain (rest looked up from reference TRBV18 and TRBJ1-6): NAGVMQNPRHLVRRRGQEARLRCSPMKGHSHVYWYRQLPEEGLKFMVYLQKENIIDESGMPKERFSAEFPKEGPSILRIQQVVRGDSAAYFCASSPLGQNSPLHFGNGTRLTVT.

V is TRBV14 and J is TRBJ2-1; 12 bases fit TRBD2. Trimming cost V 6 bases and J 6 bases; bases outside gene matches: 6. The CDR3 is 15 amino acids. Per germline, CDR1 SGHDN and CDR2 FVKESK. The CDR3 loop is CASSLTSGRINEQFF. Written as DNA, the CDR3 is TGTGCCAGCAGTCTGACTAGCGGGAGAATCAATGAGCAGTTCTTC.

The chain couples TRBV4-1 to TRBJ1-5, with D perhaps TRBD1 (6 bases). There are 15 residues in the CDR3. The germline V and J ends were trimmed by 1 base and 0 bases, with 7 bases remaining between them. Germline values: CDR1 MGHRA, CDR2 YSYEKL. CDR3 amino acids: CASSQGTVSNQPQHF. The DNA of the CDR3 is TGCGCCAGCAGCCAAGGGACAGTTAGCAATCAGCCCCAGCATTTT.

The chain couples TRBV19 to TRBJ1-5; the match to TRBD1 covers 8 bases. Germline lookup yields CDR1 LNHDA and CDR2 SQIVND (reference sequence). Germline trimming cut 2 bases from V and 7 bases from J; bases unmatched to any gene: 4. This CDR3 spans 14 amino acids. The CDR3 sequence: CASSITTGDQPQHF. The CDR3 nucleotides read TGTGCCAGTAGTATAACGACAGGGGACCAGCCCCAGCATTTT.

V and J are TRBV6-5 and TRBJ2-7; D perhaps matches TRBD2 (6 bases). The germline CDR1 and CDR2 sequences are MNHEY and SVGAGI. There are 11 residues in the CDR3. The V end lost 8 bases, the J end lost 1 base, and 6 bases lay between the germline ends. For the CDR3, the DNA is TGTGCCAGCGGGACTTCCTACGAGCAGTACTTC. This translates into CASGTSYEQYF.